This TCR beta chain appears in the sequencing data of a study of blood T cell repertoires in COVID-19. Overall study context: The cDNA or gDNA used as material had been derived from T cells, B-cell-depleted T cells, or PBMCs.

The protocol was immunoSEQ multiplex PCR, while the TCRdb copy is restricted to in-frame clones and leaves out a portion. The profile covers approximately 93,000 clones, with approximately 89% appearing a single time and roughly 0.43% taken by the ten largest. The CDR3 contains 16 residues. In germline, CDR1 is SNHLY, CDR2 FYNNEI. V shed 8 bases and J shed 2 bases, with 18 bases lying between them. Material for sequencing was peripheral blood. This chain uses TRBV2 with TRBJ1-4; a weak D match, TRBD1 (5 bases). This TCR derives from a man aged 60 to 69 with acute or convalescent COVID-19. CDR3 region: CASGLWGADTNEKLFF. The CDR3 bases are TGTGCCAGCGGATTGTGGGGCGCCGATACTAATGAAAAACTGTTTTTT. The variable domain in full, with the rest retrieved from reference TRBV2 and TRBJ1-4, is EPEVTQTPSHQVTQMGQEVILRCVPISNHLYFYWYRQILGQKVEFLVSFYNNEISEKSEIFDDQFSVERPDGSNFTLKIRSTKLEDSAMYFCASGLWGADTNEKLFFGSGTQLSVL.